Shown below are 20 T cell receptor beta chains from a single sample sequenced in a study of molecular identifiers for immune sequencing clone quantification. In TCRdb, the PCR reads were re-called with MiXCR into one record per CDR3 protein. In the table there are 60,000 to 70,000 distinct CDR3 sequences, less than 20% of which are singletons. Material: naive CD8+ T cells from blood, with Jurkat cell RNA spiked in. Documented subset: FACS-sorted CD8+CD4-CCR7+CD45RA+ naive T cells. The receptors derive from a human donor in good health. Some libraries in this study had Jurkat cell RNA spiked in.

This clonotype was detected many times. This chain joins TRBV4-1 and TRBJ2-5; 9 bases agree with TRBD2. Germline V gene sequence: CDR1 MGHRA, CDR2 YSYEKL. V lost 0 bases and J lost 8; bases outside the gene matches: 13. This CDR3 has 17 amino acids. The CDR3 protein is CASSQDPPGTSWSTQYF. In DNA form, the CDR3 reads TGCGCCAGCAGCCAAGATCCCCCCGGGACTAGCTGGAGTACCCAGTACTTC.

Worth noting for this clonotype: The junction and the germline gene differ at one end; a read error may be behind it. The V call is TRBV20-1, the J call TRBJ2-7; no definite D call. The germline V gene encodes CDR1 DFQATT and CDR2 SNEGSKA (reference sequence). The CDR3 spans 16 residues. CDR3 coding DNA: TGCAGTGCTAGAGATAGGGCGCGACACCTGGGCTACGATCAGTACTTC. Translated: CSARDRARHLGYDQYF.

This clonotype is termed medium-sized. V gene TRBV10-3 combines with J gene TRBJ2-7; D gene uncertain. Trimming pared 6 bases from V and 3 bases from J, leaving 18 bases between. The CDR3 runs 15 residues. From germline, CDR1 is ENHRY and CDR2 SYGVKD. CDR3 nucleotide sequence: TGTGCCATCAGCGATACGGAAGGCCCGTTCTACGAGCAGTACTTC. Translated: CAISDTEGPFYEQYF.

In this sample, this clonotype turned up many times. CDR3 DNA: TGCGCCAGCAGCTCCCTAGCGCGGGCCCCGGATACGCAGTATTTT. Translating gives CASSSLARAPDTQYF. The chain employs TRBV5-1 and TRBJ2-3, with D maybe TRBD2 (6 bases). CDR1 and CDR2 (germline): SGHRS, YFSETQ. The V end lost 3 bases, the J end lost 6 bases, and 17 bases lay between the germline ends. The CDR3 has 15 residues. The complete variable domain, with remaining parts taken from reference TRBV5-1 and TRBJ2-3, reads KAGVTQTPRYLIKTRGQQVTLSCSPISGHRSVSWYQQTPGQGLQFLFEYFSETQRNKGNFPGRFSGRQFSNSRSEMNVSTLELGDSALYLCASSSLARAPDTQYFGPGTRLTVL.

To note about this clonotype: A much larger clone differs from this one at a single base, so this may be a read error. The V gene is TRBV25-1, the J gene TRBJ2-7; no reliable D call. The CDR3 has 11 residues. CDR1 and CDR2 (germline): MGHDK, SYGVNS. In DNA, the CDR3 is TGTGCCAGCAGTGAATCCTACGAGCGGTACTTC. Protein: CASSESYERYF.

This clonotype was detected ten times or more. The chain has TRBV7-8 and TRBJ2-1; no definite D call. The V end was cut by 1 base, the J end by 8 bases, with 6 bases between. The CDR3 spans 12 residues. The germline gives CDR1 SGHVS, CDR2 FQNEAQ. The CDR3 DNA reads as TGTGCCAGCAGCTTAGTGGTCCATGAGCAGTTCTTC. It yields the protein CASSLVVHEQFF. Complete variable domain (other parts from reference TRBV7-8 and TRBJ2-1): GAGVSQSPRYKVAKRGQDVALRCDPISGHVSLFWYQQALGQGPEFLTYFQNEAQLDKSGLPSDRFFAERPEGSVSTLKIQRTQQEDSAVYLCASSLVVHEQFFGPGTRLTVL.

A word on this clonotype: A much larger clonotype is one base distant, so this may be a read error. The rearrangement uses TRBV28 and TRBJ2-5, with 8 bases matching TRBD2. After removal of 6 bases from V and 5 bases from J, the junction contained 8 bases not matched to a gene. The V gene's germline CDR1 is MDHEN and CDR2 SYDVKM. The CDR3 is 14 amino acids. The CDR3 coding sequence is TGTGCCAGCAGGCCCCTAGCGGGCGGGGAGACCCAGTACTTC. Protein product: CASRPLAGGETQYF. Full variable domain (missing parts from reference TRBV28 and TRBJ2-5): DVKVTQSSRYLVKRTGEKVFLECVQDMDHENMFWYRQDPGLGLRLIYFSYDVKMKEKGDIPEGYSVSREKKERFSLILESASTNQTSMYLCASRPLAGGETQYFGPGTRLLVL.

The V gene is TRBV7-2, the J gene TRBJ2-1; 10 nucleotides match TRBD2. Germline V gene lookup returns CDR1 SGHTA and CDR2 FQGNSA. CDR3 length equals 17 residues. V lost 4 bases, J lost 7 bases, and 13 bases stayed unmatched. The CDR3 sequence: CASSSPRSGRARNEQFF. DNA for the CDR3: TGTGCCAGCAGCTCCCCGCGGAGCGGGAGGGCCCGGAATGAGCAGTTCTTC. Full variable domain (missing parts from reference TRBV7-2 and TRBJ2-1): GAGVSQSPSNKVTEKGKDVELRCDPISGHTALYWYRQSLGQGLEFLIYFQGNSAPDKSGLPSDRFSAERTGGSVSTLTIQRTQQEDSAVYLCASSSPRSGRARNEQFFGPGTRLTVL.

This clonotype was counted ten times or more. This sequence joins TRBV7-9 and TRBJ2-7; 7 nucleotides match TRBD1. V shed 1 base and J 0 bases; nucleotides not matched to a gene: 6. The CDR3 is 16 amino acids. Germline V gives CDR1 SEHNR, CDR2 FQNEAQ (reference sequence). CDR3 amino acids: CASSLGRGPSSYEQYF. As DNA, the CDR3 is TGTGCCAGCAGCTTAGGAAGGGGGCCGAGCTCCTACGAGCAGTACTTC.

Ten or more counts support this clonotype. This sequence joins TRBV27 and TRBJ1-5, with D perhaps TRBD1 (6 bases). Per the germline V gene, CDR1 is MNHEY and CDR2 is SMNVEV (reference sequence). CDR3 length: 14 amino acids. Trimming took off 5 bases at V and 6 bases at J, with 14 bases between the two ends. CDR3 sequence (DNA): TGTGCCAGCAGTCTAAAGGGGGAGTTTCAGCCCCAGCATTTT. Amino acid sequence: CASSLKGEFQPQHF.

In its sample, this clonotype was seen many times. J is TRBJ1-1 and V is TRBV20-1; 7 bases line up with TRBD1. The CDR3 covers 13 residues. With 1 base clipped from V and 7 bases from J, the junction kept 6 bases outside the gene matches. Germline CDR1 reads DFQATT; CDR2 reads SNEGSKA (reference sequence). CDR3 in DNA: TGCAGTGCTAGAGGGGTAGGGGGCCGTGAAGCTTTCTTT. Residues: CSARGVGGREAFF.

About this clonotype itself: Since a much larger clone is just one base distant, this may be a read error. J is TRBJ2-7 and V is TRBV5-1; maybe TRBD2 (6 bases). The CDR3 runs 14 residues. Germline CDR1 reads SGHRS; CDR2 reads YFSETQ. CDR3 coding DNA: TGCGTCAGCAGCTTGGAGGGCTACACCTACGAGCAGTACTTC. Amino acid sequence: CVSSLEGYTYEQYF. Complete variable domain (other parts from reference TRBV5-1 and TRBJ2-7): KAGVTQTPRYLIKTRGQQVTLSCSPISGHRSVSWYQQTPGQGLQFLFEYFSETQRNKGNFPGRFSGRQFSNSRSEMNVSTLELGDSALYLCVSSLEGYTYEQYFGPGTRLTVT.

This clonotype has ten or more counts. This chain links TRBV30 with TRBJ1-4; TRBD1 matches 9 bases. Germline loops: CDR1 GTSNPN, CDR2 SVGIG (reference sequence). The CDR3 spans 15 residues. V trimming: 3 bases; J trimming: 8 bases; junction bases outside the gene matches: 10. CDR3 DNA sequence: TGTGCCTGGAGGTCACCGGGACAGGGTTTCGAAAAACTGTTTTTT. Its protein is CAWRSPGQGFEKLFF.

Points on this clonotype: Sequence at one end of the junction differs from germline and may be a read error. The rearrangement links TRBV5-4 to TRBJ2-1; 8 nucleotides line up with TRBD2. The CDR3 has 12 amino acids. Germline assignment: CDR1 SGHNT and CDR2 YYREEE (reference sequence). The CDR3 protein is CASSSGVAGPVF. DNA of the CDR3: TGTGCCAGCAGCTCCGGGGTAGCGGGACCGGTCTTC.

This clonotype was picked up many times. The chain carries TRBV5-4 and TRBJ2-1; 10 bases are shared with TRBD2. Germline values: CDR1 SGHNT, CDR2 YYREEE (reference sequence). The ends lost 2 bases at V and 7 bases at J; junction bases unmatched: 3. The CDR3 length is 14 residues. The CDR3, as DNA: TGTGCCAGCAGCTTAGGGACTAGCGTGAATGAGCAGTTCTTC. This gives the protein CASSLGTSVNEQFF.

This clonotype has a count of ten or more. The CDR3 DNA is TGTGCCAGTAGTATCCTCAGGACAGGGGGAGATCAGCCCCAGCATTTT. Translating gives CASSILRTGGDQPQHF. This chain uses TRBV19 with TRBJ1-5, with 10 bases identical to TRBD1. After removal of 3 bases from V and 5 bases from J, the junction contained 7 bases not matched to a gene. Germline loops: CDR1 LNHDA, CDR2 SQIVND (reference sequence). The CDR3 covers 16 residues.

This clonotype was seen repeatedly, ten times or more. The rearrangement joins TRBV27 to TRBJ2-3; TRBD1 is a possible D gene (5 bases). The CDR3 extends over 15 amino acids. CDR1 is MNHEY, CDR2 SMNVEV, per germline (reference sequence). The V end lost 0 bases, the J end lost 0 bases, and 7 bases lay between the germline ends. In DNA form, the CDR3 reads TGTGCCAGCAGTTTATCGCAGGGTAGCACAGATACGCAGTATTTT. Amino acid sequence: CASSLSQGSTDTQYF.

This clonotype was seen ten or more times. CDR3 DNA: TGTGCCAGCAGTACCACCCGTATCGCCCCTCCCGGACAGGGCAACACTGAAGCTTTCTTT. It encodes CASSTTRIAPPGQGNTEAFF. This chain joins TRBV11-2 and TRBJ1-1, with 8 nucleotides matching TRBD1. V lost 6 bases and J lost 2; bases outside the gene matches: 23. Germline V lookup: CDR1 SGHAT, CDR2 FQNNGV. This CDR3 has 20 residues.

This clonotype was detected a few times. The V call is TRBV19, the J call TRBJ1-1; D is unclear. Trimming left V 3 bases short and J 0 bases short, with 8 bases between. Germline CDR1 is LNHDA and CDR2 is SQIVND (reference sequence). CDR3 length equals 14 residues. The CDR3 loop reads CASSMAQLNTEAFF. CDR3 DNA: TGTGCCAGTAGTATGGCTCAGCTGAACACTGAAGCTTTCTTT.

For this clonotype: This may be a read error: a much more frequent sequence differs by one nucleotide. As DNA, the CDR3 is TGTGCCAGCAGCAAAGAGGAGTGGGAGGGCCATAACGGGGAGCTGTTTTTT. This translates into CASSKEEWEGHNGELFF. The chain joins TRBV21-1 to TRBJ2-2; TRBD2 is the table's D call and was not checked against the DNA. TRBV21-1 has pseudogene status. The CDR3 has 17 residues.